The clone carrying this T cell receptor beta chain has more than one count but fewer than ten. Its antigen remains unknown. Both 60 Vbeta primers and 13 Jbeta primers went into the PCR. The table came from immunoSEQ multiplex PCR; TCRdb's copy has only in-frame clones and leaves some out. This table holds roughly 100,000 clones, 60% to 85% found once. These data originate in a study of cytomegalovirus exposure and HLA in healthy donors. The study's findings and limits: A list of 150 or so TCR beta chains associated with cytomegalovirus was given. In a later analysis, about 17,000 TCR beta sequences were associated with HLA alleles at 0.05 false discovery rate.

Looked up from germline, CDR1 is MNHNS and CDR2 is SASEGT. The CDR3 loop spans 14 amino acids. V was trimmed by 8 bases and J by 7 bases, leaving 18 bases between them. The sequence derives from a man aged 50-59 years in good health and CMV-seropositive. The chain joins TRBV6-1 to TRBJ2-1; D is possibly TRBD1 (6 bases). Sequenced input: PBMCs. In DNA form, the CDR3 reads TGTGCCAGCGGAATCAACAGGGAAGGGAATGAGCAGTTCTTC. It yields the protein CASGINREGNEQFF.